The rows below give T cell receptor beta chains drawn from one sample of a study of blood T cell repertoires in COVID-19. TCRdb keeps only in-frame clones here, not all; method: immunoSEQ multiplex PCR. The data hold approximately 130,000 clones, with around 63% observed a single time. Sequencing input: peripheral blood. The receptors stem from a woman in her 70s with acute or convalescent COVID-19. CDR3s leave out the opening cysteine and the closing phenylalanine or tryptophan.

V gene	CDR3 protein
TRBV28	ASSSGGNTIY
TRBV12-3/TRBV12-4	ASSLTASDTQY
TRBV7-2	ASSLFPDNQPQH
TRBV5-6	ASSLLRERLNNEQF
TRBV9	ASSAMTGDEKLF
TRBV13	ASSLGGQGASYEQY
TRBV30	AWSVKLGLAGVTGELF
TRBV19	ACGGALQEGPNTEAF
TRBV4-2	ASSQDSVKQETQY
TRBV9	ASSGGGLAGSYEQY
TRBV9	ASSVGTGGGYGYT
TRBV4-1	ASSQAVNHHYEQY
TRBV7-9	ASSSRGGNTEAF
TRBV5-6	ASGGAVLSTRGYT
TRBV9	ASSQGTAYEQY
TRBV9	ASSPEVTGGSYGYT
TRBV5-6	ASSLSSSYNSPLH
TRBV27	ASSSWVLAGSSNEQF
TRBV7-9	ASSGSGSSYEQY
TRBV28	ASRNTGDNQPQH
TRBV12-5	ASGLGTGTNQPQH
TRBV7-2	ASSFWPRLLNTGELF
TRBV6-6	ASSYSRGGQGGTLH
TRBV18	ASSPQGNTEAF
TRBV9	ASSVDARGGYT
TRBV27	ASSKETLNTEAF
TRBV4-3	ASSQDPTRSSGNTIY
TRBV5-4	ASSPTVTDTQY
TRBV7-6	ASSLGGAWQETQY
TRBV2	ASSEMDYTDTQY
TRBV27	ASSTTRTSGAYNEQF
TRBV10-3	AISVTGTYEQY
TRBV11-2	ASSYSPHTDTQY
TRBV6-5	ASSFGQGVTEAF
TRBV5-6	ASSLGGVRAF
TRBV5-1	ASSLGGTQGPLNYGYT
TRBV30	AWSVSQGIGTEAF
TRBV20-1	SASYQAGNRPYEQY
TRBV19	ATNDRSSHNEQF
TRBV7-2	ASSLDRNEQF
TRBV29-1	SVEIGGGPPRDTQY
TRBV2	ASSGDAGQANYGYT
TRBV18	ASSGGQGREKLF
TRBV28	ASSFQGADYGYT
TRBV29-1	SVSRQGADTQY
TRBV5-5	ASSLQGSEQY
TRBV30	AWSSPGQGAYEQY
TRBV2	ASSESGGEQY
TRBV3-1/TRBV3-2	ASSEALRTF
TRBV4-2	ASSLSTGTYEQY
TRBV28	ASSIGTSYEQY
TRBV4-3	ASSQALGGGTEAF
TRBV5-1	ASRKNAGDQEKLF
TRBV20-1	SASSGQSNQPQH
TRBV14	ASSLRWKDTDTQY
TRBV30	AWGTGHGELF
TRBV11-1	ASSPGAGMGDNEQF
TRBV5-4	ASSLREFYGYT
TRBV6-5	ASSQYNEKLF
TRBV24-1	ATSESTGAGELF